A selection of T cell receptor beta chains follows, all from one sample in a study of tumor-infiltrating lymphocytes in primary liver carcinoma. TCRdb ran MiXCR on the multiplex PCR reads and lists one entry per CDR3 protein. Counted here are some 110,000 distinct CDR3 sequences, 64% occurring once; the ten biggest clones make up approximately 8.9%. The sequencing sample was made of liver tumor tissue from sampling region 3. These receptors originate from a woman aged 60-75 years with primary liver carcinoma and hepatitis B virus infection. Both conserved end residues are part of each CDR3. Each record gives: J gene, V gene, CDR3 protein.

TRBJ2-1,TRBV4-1,CASSLTQGAGAYNEQFF
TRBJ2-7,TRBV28,CASSLLSSGSYEQYF
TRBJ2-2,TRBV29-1,CSARTGAGELLF
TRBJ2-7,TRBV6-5,CVSSYIPGNYEQYF
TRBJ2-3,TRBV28,CASSSGQSTGEQYF
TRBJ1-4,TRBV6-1,CASRLGPANEILFF
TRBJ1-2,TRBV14,CASSQDGGPQGYTF
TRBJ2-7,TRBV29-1,CSAVRGTNPYEQYF
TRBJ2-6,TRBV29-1,CSVEGDSGANVLTF
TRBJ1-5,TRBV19,CASSIFLLTVKDNQPQHF
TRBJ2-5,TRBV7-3,CASSQTGAKETQYF
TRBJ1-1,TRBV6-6,CASSGWTVNSEAVF
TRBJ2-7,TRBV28,CASSGAGTASYEQYF
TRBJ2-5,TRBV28,CAISPGSQETQYF
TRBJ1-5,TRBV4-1,CASSRRQGGDASNQPQHF
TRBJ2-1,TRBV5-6,CASQDRGNFYYEQFF
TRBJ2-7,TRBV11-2,CASSSEWWQVREQYF
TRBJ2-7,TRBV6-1,CASSDLKTGSYEQYF
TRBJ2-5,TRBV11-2,CASSGWGLQETQYF
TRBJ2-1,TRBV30,CAWSSPAGGPSNEQFF
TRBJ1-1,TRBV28,CASSLWDGNTEAFF
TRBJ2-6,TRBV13,CASSPPRDRDRRYPGANVLTF
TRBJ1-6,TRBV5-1,CASSLEGAAISPLHF
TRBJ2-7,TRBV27,CARSLSVGGGDEQYF
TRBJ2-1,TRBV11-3,CASRGARYNEQFF
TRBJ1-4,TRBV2,CASSKQGTSEKLFF
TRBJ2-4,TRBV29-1,CSAAWTGQNIQYF
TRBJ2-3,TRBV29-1,CSVKGGAGPTDTQYF